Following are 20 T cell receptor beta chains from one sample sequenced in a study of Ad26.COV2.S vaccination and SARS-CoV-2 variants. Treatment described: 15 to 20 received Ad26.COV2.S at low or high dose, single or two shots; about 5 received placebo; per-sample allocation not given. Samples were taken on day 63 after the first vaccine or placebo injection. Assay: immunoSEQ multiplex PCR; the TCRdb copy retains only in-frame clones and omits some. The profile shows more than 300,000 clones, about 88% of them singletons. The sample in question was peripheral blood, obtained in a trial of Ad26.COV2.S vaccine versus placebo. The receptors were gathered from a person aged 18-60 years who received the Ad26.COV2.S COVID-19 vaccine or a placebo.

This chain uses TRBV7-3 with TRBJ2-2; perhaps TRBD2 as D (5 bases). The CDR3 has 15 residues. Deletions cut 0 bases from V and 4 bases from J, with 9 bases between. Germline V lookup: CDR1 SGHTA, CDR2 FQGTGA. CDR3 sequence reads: CASSLTGSGTGELFF. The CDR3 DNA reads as TGTGCCAGCAGCTTAACGGGGAGTGGCACCGGGGAGCTGTTTTTT.

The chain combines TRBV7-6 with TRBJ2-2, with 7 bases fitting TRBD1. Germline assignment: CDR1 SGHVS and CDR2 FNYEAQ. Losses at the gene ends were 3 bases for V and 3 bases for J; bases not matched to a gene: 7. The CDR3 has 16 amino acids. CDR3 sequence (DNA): TGTGCCAGCAGCTTGAGGGGGCTTAGTGACACCGGGGAGCTGTTTTTT. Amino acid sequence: CASSLRGLSDTGELFF.

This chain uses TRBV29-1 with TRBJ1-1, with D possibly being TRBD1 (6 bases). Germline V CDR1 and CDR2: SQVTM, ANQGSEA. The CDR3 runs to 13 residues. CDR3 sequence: CIARGGPNTEAFF. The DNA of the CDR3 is TGCATCGCGAGGGGGGGCCCGAACACTGAAGCTTTCTTT.

The CDR3 DNA sequence: TGTGCCAGCAGCTTAGTGGGTATGGCCGGGGCCAACTATGGCTACACCTTC. It codes for CASSLVGMAGANYGYTF. V usage is TRBV7-9 and J usage is TRBJ1-2; a weak D match, TRBD1 (5 bases). Germline V gene data show CDR1 as SEHNR and CDR2 as FQNEAQ (reference sequence). The CDR3 runs 17 residues. V lost 1 base and J 2 bases, leaving 17 bases between the germline ends.

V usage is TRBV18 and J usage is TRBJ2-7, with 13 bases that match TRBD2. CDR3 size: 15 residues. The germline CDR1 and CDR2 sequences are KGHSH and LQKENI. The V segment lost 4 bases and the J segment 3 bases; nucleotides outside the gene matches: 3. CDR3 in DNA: TGTGCCAGCTCACTTAGGACTAGCGGGAGCTACGAGCAGTACTTC. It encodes CASSLRTSGSYEQYF.

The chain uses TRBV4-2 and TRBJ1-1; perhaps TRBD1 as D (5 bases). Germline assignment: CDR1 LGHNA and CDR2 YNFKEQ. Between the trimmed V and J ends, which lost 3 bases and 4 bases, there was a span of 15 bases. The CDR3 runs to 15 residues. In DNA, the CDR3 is TGTGCCAGCAGCCATGACGGTGGGGGAGGCACTGAAGCTTTCTTT. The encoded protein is CASSHDGGGGTEAFF.

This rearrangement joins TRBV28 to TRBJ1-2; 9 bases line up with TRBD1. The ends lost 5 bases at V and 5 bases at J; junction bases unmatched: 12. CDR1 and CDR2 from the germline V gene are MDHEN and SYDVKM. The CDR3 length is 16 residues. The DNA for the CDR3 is TGTGCCAGCAGTCACGTATCCGGGACAGGGAAATATGGCTACACCTTC. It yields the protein CASSHVSGTGKYGYTF.

Here the CDR3 reads CASSPSTGSGNTIYF. The CDR3 DNA sequence: TGTGCCAGCTCACCTTCGACAGGCTCTGGAAACACCATATATTTT. This sequence joins TRBV18 and TRBJ1-3; D may be TRBD1 (6 bases). The CDR3 extends over 15 amino acids. V shed 3 bases and J shed 0 bases, with 9 bases lying between them. Germline loops: CDR1 KGHSH, CDR2 LQKENI.

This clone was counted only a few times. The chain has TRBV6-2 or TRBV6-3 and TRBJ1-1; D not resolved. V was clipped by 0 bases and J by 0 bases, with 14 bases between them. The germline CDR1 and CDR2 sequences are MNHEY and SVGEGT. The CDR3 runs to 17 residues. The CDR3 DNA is TGTGCCAGCAGTTACTCTCTCGGGGATGGCATGAACACTGAAGCTTTCTTT. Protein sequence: CASSYSLGDGMNTEAFF.

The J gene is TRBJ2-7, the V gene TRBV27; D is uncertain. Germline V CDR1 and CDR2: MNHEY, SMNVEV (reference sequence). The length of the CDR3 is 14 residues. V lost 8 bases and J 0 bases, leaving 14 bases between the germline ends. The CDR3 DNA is TGTGCCAGCCAGGACGGAATTTTCTCCTACGAGCAGTACTTC. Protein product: CASQDGIFSYEQYF.

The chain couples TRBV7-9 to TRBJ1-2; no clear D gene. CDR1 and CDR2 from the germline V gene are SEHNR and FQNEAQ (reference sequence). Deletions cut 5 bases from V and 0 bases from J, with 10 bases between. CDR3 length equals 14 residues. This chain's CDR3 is CASSPMGSNYGYTF. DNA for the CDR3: TGTGCCAGCAGCCCAATGGGATCTAACTATGGCTACACCTTC.

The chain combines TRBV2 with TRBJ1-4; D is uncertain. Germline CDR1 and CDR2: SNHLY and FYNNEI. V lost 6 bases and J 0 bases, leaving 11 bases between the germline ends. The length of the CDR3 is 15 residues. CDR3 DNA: TGTGCCAGCAGACCGGACGGGGCAACTAATGAAAAACTGTTTTTT. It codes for CASRPDGATNEKLFF.

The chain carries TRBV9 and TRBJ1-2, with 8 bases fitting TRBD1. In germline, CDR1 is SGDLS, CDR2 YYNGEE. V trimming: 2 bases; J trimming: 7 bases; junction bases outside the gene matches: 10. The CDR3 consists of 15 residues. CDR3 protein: CASSVVGQGTVGYTF. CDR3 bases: TGTGCCAGCAGCGTCGTCGGACAGGGTACGGTTGGCTACACCTTC.

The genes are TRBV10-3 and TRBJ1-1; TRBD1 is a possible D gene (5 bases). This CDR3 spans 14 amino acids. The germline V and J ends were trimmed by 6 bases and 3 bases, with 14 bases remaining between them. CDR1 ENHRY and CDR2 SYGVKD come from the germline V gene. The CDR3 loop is CAIRGPGRDTEAFF. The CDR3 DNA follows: TGTGCCATCAGGGGGCCCGGCAGGGACACTGAAGCTTTCTTT.

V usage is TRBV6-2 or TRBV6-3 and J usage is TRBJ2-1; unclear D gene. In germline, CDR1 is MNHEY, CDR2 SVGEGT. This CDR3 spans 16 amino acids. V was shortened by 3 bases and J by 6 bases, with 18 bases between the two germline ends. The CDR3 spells CASSYLALLPSNEQFF. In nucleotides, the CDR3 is TGTGCCAGCAGTTATTTGGCACTCCTTCCCTCCAATGAGCAGTTCTTC.

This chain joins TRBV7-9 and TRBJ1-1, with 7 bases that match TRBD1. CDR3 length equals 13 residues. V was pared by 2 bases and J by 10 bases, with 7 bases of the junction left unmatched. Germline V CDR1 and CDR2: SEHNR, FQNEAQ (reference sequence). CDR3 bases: TGTGCCAGCAGCTTAAGCGGGGACAGTGGAGCTTTCTTT. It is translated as CASSLSGDSGAFF.

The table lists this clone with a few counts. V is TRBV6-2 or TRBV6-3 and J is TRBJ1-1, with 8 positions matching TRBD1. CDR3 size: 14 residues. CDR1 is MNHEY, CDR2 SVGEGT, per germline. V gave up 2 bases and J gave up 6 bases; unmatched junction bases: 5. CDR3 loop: CASSYPGTGAEAFF. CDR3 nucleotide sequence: TGTGCCAGCAGTTACCCCGGGACAGGCGCTGAAGCTTTCTTT.

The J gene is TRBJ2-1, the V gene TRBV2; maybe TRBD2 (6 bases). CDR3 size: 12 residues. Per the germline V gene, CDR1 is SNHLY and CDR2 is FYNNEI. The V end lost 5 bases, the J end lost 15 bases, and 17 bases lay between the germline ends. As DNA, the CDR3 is TGTGCCAGCAGTTATCTCGGGGGATCCCCGTTCTTC. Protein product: CASSYLGGSPFF.

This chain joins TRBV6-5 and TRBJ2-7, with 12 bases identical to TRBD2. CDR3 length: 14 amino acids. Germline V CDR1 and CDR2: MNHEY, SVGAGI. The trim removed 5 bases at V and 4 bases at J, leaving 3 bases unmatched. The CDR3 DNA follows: TGTGCCAGCAGTCGACTAGCGGGAGATTACGAGCAGTACTTC. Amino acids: CASSRLAGDYEQYF.

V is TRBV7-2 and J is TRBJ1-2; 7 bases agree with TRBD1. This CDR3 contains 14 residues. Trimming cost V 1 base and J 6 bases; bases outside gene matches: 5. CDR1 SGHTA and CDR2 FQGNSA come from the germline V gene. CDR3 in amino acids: CASSLGNRGDGYTF. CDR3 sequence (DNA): TGTGCCAGCAGCTTAGGTAACAGGGGAGATGGCTACACCTTC.